Listed here is a single TCR beta chain. Its antigen is currently not known. The input lacks base qualities; no much larger clone sits a single base away. This sample is drawn from a study of T cells in Graves' hyperthyroidism and ophthalmopathy (dated by TCRdb to between 2019 and 2020). At the level of the whole study: Peripheral blood samples were taken at the time of initial diagnosis, prior to any treatment. In addition, the study compared T-cell repertoires in thyroid tissue and in blood from roughly 6 Graves' hyperthyroidism patients. TCR Vbeta CDR3 sequencing of roughly 140 peripheral blood samples (43 ophthalmopathy, 75 to 85 hyperthyroidism and 17 progressor patients) is reported in the paper. To identify TCR V-J signatures that set the groups apart, the researchers used a discovery cohort of about a hundred patients, made up of 40 to 45 with Graves' ophthalmopathy and 55 to 65 with stable Graves' hyperthyroidism. Once sampling was done, hyperthyroidism patients were given methimazole at a starting dose of 30 mg daily, whereas ophthalmopathy patients were given high-dose intravenous methylprednisolone. Prospective prediction of ophthalmopathy was tested in an independent validation cohort consisting of 18 to 20 hyperthyroidism patients and 15 to 17 patients who later progressed to ophthalmopathy. The 90 to 100 discovery patients were randomly divided into training and test sets at a 7:3 ratio.

What the authors observed across the whole study: In cross-validation, a model built on a 13 V-J signature told ophthalmopathy apart from stable hyperthyroidism with under 90% sensitivity and about 81% specificity, and in testing the same model reached 80%/75%. No statistical method was used to fix the sample size in advance, and group allocation was not hidden from the investigators. Blood samples also contained most of the expanded thyroid clonotypes (frequency above 0.001), which suggests that blood repertoires may reflect thyroid immune responses. During validation, the model predicted progression to ophthalmopathy a median of approximately 7 months ahead of onset, with around 65% sensitivity and more than 72% specificity.

TCR beta CDR3 regions were amplified from RNA transcripts. For the first round of RT-PCR on the TCR CDR3, the HTBI primer set was used together with the Qiagen OneStep RT-PCR kit. Libraries were constructed in a second round of multiplex PCR, after which size selection and purification were carried out. Sequencing of the libraries was done on an Illumina HiSeq2000 using paired-end 100 bp reads. The source study handled its data this way. SOAPnuke was used to process the raw data, with reads discarded if the reads contained adapters or uncalled bases, had a mean Phred below 15, or lacked an exact constant-primer or identifier match. High-quality paired reads were merged using COPE v1.2.5, and each unique nucleotide sequence was defined as a clonotype. MiTCR v1.1 was used to align the clonotypes against IMGT TRBV, TRBD and TRBJ reference segments. Analysis was restricted to V-J combinations with a frequency above 0.0001, which covered about 99% of repertoires. The TCS score was defined as the ratio of F50 (clonal expansion) to E x V (chaos), calculated using BLOSUM62-based TCRdist between CDR3 peptides within each V-J. Welch's t-statistics and random forest reduced roughly 530 V-J features to some 14, which were used in a naive Bayes classifier (R e1071). TCRdb reran the public reads through fastp at Q25 and MiXCR, keeping productive beta chains. A single entry per CDR3 protein holds the most common genes and DNA from its merged rows. TCRdb, not the original authors, processed these V and J calls. The sample yields 600,000 to 750,000 distinct CDR3 sequences; around a sixth were counted once. The ten largest clones take up roughly 15% of the sample.

Graves' hyperthyroidism was defined as stable when no progression to ophthalmopathy occurred over 18 months of follow-up. The hyperthyroidism patients were between 18 and 65 years old and newly diagnosed, with a disease duration of less than 2 months. Patients with uncontrolled infections, other autoimmune diseases, pregnancy or lactation were excluded. Clinical symptoms, serum thyroxine and TRAb, thyroid ultrasound, and orbital computed tomography formed the basis for the diagnoses. Ficoll-Paque density gradient centrifugation was used to isolate PBMCs from around 9.1 ml of fresh peripheral blood. Trizol reagent was used to extract total RNA, and RNA quality was then checked on an Agilent 2100 Bioanalyzer. From cysteine to phenylalanine, the CDR3 is 18 amino acids long. Of the read, only the CDR3 DNA is kept; its 54 bases are in frame from base 1. Via the germline V gene, CDR1 is KGHSH and CDR2 LQKENI. Unmatched junction bases come to 6, with V trimmed by 0 bases and J by 5 bases.

The rearrangement joined TRBV18 to TRBJ2-5, with 16 bases matching TRBD2. The sequencing sample was made of blood. The TCR originated in a man between 50 and 59 years old with Graves' hyperthyroidism. CDR3 region: CASSPPGTSGRVVETQYF. In nucleotide form, the sequence is TGTGCCAGCTCACCACCCGGGACTAGCGGGAGGGTCGTGGAGACCCAGTACTTC. This CDR3, with the reference TRBV18 and TRBJ2-5 proteins standing in past its ends, gives the full variable domain NAGVMQNPRHLVRRRGQEARLRCSPMKGHSHVYWYRQLPEEGLKFMVYLQKENIIDESGMPKERFSAEFPKEGPSILRIQQVVRGDSAAYFCASSPPGTSGRVVETQYFGPGTRLLVL.